The clone carrying this T cell receptor beta chain was recorded many times. The CDR3 loop spans 16 amino acids. V lost 3 bases and J lost 7; bases outside the gene matches: 8. These data come from a study of T cells in Graves' hyperthyroidism and ophthalmopathy. RNA transcripts gave rise to amplified TCR beta CDR3 regions. With the HTBI primer set, the TCR CDR3 went through a first round of RT-PCR. Each CDR3 protein is one row after TCRdb ran MiXCR on the multiplex PCR reads. The sample records 400,000 to 550,000 distinct CDR3 sequences, roughly 14% being singletons. Subjects aged 18 to 65 presented with newly diagnosed hyperthyroidism of less than 2 months' duration. Uncontrolled infection, other autoimmune disease, pregnancy or lactation disqualified patients from enrolment. For the diagnoses, clinical symptoms, serum thyroxine and TRAb, thyroid ultrasound and orbital computed tomography were used.

The sequenced material came from blood. The chain carries TRBV12-3 or TRBV12-4 and TRBJ1-6, with 8 bases matching TRBD1. The receptor was isolated from a young woman with Graves' hyperthyroidism. In DNA form, the CDR3 reads TGTGCCAGCAGTTTTAACACAGGGGGACCCAATTCACCCCTCCACTTT. Translating gives CASSFNTGGPNSPLHF.